The source of this T cell receptor (beta chain) is a study of control samples from healthy donors and cancer patients. Using immunoSEQ multiplex PCR, the repertoire was profiled, and TCRdb retains in-frame clones only, with some absent. The sample lists 110,000 to 150,000 clones, more than 90% occurring once. In germline, CDR1 is SQVTM, CDR2 ANQGSEA. V lost 4 bases to trimming and J lost 4 bases, with 10 bases between them. This CDR3 is built from 12 residues. The V and J genes are TRBV29-1 and TRBJ1-2; tentatively, D is TRBD1 (6 bases). The sequenced sample was blood. This clonotype was sampled from a young man in good health. The CDR3 protein is CSVVARGYGYTF. DNA for the CDR3: TGCAGCGTTGTAGCCAGGGGCTATGGCTACACCTTC.